The T cell receptor (beta chain) under discussion was sequenced for a study of cytomegalovirus exposure and HLA in healthy donors. Study-wide findings and caveats: The CMV antigen specificity of a few CMV-associated chains was confirmed through in vitro analysis. Researchers reported in a later analysis that common viral pathogens appeared linked to several top clusters. An analysis that came later showed most CMV-associated TCR beta chains appearing HLA-restricted.

Primers for the PCR totalled 60 Vbeta and 13 Jbeta. The repertoire was sequenced with immunoSEQ multiplex PCR; TCRdb's copy has only in-frame clones and lacks some. This table has 160,000 or so clones, 70% to 80% appearing once. Unmatched junction bases numbered 5, after V lost 3 bases and J lost 2 bases. The CDR3 runs to 15 residues. CDR1 is SGHTA and CDR2 is FQGNSA in the germline V gene. About this clone itself: Its antigen remains unidentified.

The sequencing sample was made of PBMCs. This receptor was taken from a male donor in good health and CMV-seronegative. The chain is built from TRBV7-2 and TRBJ2-7; TRBD1 agrees at 9 bases. As DNA, the CDR3 is TGTGCCAGCAGCTTTCTCGGGACAGGGACCTACGAGCAGTACTTC. Encoded protein: CASSFLGTGTYEQYF.